The entry below gives a single T cell receptor beta chain sequence along with its context. Clones were read by immunoSEQ multiplex PCR, and TCRdb kept only the in-frame ones, dropping some. The data show around 11,000 clones, about two thirds seen once. Looked up from germline, CDR1 is SGHRS and CDR2 is YFSETQ. V was pared by 4 bases and J by 2 bases, with 10 bases between. The CDR3 covers 13 residues. Treatment in this sample: randomized to nivolumab then ipilimumab (arm A) or the reverse (arm B). DNA-damaging chemotherapy had not been given to any patient beforehand. From thawed PBMCs, live CD3+CD8+ cells negative for CD19 and CD56 were sorted. This entry comes from a study of sequential checkpoint blockade in melanoma. Study details: Patients were randomized 1:1 to nivolumab-then-ipilimumab or ipilimumab-then-nivolumab first-line. Maintenance nivolumab came after either treatment sequence.

Specimen: CD8+ T cells sorted from blood (inferred from file names), collected from a patient given nivolumab and ipilimumab in sequence. The TCR comes from a human donor with melanoma. The J gene is TRBJ2-7, the V gene TRBV5-1; D might be TRBD1 (6 bases). The CDR3 sequence is CASSPDRPYEQYF. In nucleotides, the CDR3 is TGCGCCAGCAGCCCCGACAGGCCCTACGAGCAGTACTTC.